The 28 T cell receptor beta chains reported below all come from one sample, sequenced in a study of long-term antiretroviral therapy in people with HIV. The assay used was immunoSEQ (version v3.0), run at survey level. Clones were sequenced by immunoSEQ multiplex PCR, and TCRdb holds only the in-frame ones, with some missing. The table has about 27,000 clones, around 77% seen once. Material: unsorted PBMCs, obtained 2.1 years after starting antiretroviral therapy. The receptors originated from a young man with HIV.

This chain joins TRBV13 and TRBJ1-2; the D gene is possibly TRBD1 (5 bases). The CDR3 is 14 amino acids. The germline gives CDR1 PRHDT, CDR2 FYEKMQ (reference sequence). Between the trimmed V and J ends, which lost 5 bases and 3 bases, there was a span of 13 bases. The DNA for the CDR3 is TGTGCCAGCAGCGTCGGGGGTGGAGACTATGGCTACACCTTC. This gives the protein CASSVGGGDYGYTF.

The gene calls are TRBV29-1 and TRBJ1-2; 11 bases line up with TRBD1. Per the germline V gene, CDR1 is SQVTM and CDR2 is ANQGSEA. The CDR3 is made up of 14 amino acids. Unmatched junction bases numbered 9, after V lost 8 bases and J lost 4 bases. Here the CDR3 DNA reads TGCAGCTTTTATGGGACAGGGGGAAGCTATGGCTACACCTTC. Translating it yields CSFYGTGGSYGYTF. The full variable domain, rest sourced from reference TRBV29-1 and TRBJ1-2, is SAVISQKPSRDICQRGTSLTIQCQVDSQVTMMFWYRQQPGQSLTLIATANQGSEATYESGFVIDKFPISRPNLTFSTLTVSNMSPEDSSIYLCSFYGTGGSYGYTFGSGTRLTVV.

This clone was detected only once. V gene TRBV7-6 combines with J gene TRBJ2-7, with 7 bases lining up with TRBD1. Germline CDR1 is SGHVS and CDR2 is FNYEAQ. V lost 1 base, J lost 3 bases, and 9 bases stayed unmatched. The CDR3 covers 16 residues. CDR3: CASSLVIGQAGYEQYF. The CDR3, as DNA: TGTGCCAGCAGCTTAGTAATAGGACAGGCTGGCTACGAGCAGTACTTC.

This clone was seen a handful of times. V is TRBV19 and J is TRBJ1-1; maybe TRBD1 (6 bases). This CDR3 spans 13 amino acids. CDR1 and CDR2 from the germline V gene are LNHDA and SQIVND (reference sequence). Trimming left V 8 bases short and J 0 bases short, with 10 bases between. CDR3 protein: CASGRTVNTEAFF. The CDR3 DNA reads as TGTGCCAGTGGTCGGACAGTGAACACTGAAGCTTTCTTT.

The genes are TRBV6-5 and TRBJ1-5, with TRBD1 matching 8 bases. V shed 6 bases, J shed 4 bases, and the junction held 5 bases outside the gene matches. Germline loops: CDR1 MNHEY, CDR2 SVGAGI. The CDR3 runs to 14 residues. CDR3 in DNA: TGTGCCAGCAGACCAGGACAGGGAAATCAGCCCCAGCATTTT. Translating it yields CASRPGQGNQPQHF.

The V gene is TRBV7-6, the J gene TRBJ2-1; tentative D call: TRBD2 (7 bases). Trimming pared 3 bases from V and 9 bases from J, leaving 18 bases between. The CDR3 spans 15 residues. Germline assignment: CDR1 SGHVS and CDR2 FNYEAQ. CDR3 residues: CASSFSRGGPSEQFF. CDR3 bases: TGTGCCAGCAGCTTTTCTAGGGGGGGGCCGAGTGAGCAGTTCTTC. The variable domain in full, completed from reference TRBV7-6 and TRBJ2-1, reads GAGVSQSPRYKVTKRGQDVALRCDPISGHVSLYWYRQALGQGPEFLTYFNYEAQQDKSGLPNDRFSAERPEGSISTLTIQRTEQRDSAMYRCASSFSRGGPSEQFFGPGTRLTVL.

The V gene is TRBV7-2, the J gene TRBJ2-5, with D possibly TRBD2 on 6 matching bases. Germline V gives CDR1 SGHTA, CDR2 FQGNSA. This CDR3 region has 15 residues. Trimming removed 5 bases from V and 7 bases from J, with 20 bases in between. CDR3: CASSPGAVLQRTQYF. The DNA of the CDR3 is TGTGCCAGCAGCCCGGGAGCGGTCCTGCAGCGGACCCAGTACTTC.

This chain connects TRBV6-1 to TRBJ2-5; no definite D call. The germline V gene encodes CDR1 MNHNS and CDR2 SASEGT. Trimming shortened V by 1 base and J by 4 bases, and 16 bases separated the two germline ends. This CDR3 contains 16 residues. CDR3 loop: CASSEGLLGLRETQYF. CDR3 in DNA: TGTGCCAGCAGTGAAGGTTTACTGGGGTTAAGAGAGACCCAGTACTTC.

V is TRBV30 and J is TRBJ1-4; no definite D call. The CDR3 consists of 14 residues. The V end was cut by 0 bases, the J end by 8 bases, with 13 bases between. Germline V gene sequence: CDR1 GTSNPN, CDR2 SVGIG (reference sequence). As DNA, the CDR3 is TGTGCCTGGAGTGTACGGCCAGTCCCAGAAAAACTGTTTTTT. Amino acids: CAWSVRPVPEKLFF. The whole variable domain, filled in from reference TRBV30 and TRBJ1-4, reads SQTIHQWPATLVQPVGSPLSLECTVEGTSNPNLYWYRQAAGRGLQLLFYSVGIGQISSEVPQNLSASRPQDRQFILSSKKLLLSDSGFYLCAWSVRPVPEKLFFGSGTQLSVL.

This rearrangement joins TRBV19 to TRBJ2-3; tentative D call: TRBD2 (5 bases). The V gene lost 1 base and the J gene lost 2 bases, with 10 bases spanning the gap. The CDR3 extends over 15 amino acids. The germline V gene encodes CDR1 LNHDA and CDR2 SQIVND (reference sequence). This CDR3 is CASSIGERPTDTQYF. Here the CDR3 DNA reads TGTGCCAGTAGTATAGGGGAGCGGCCCACAGATACGCAGTATTTT.

V usage is TRBV28 and J usage is TRBJ1-2, with D unclear. V lost 2 bases to trimming and J lost 7 bases, with 8 bases between them. The germline gives CDR1 MDHEN, CDR2 SYDVKM. The CDR3 spans 12 residues. The CDR3 loop is CASSLLASGYTF. The CDR3 nucleotides are TGTGCCAGCAGTTTACTGGCCTCTGGCTACACCTTC.

This clone appeared once. The gene calls are TRBV25-1 and TRBJ1-2, with D uncertain. The CDR3 is made up of 13 amino acids. Trimming left V 2 bases short and J 7 bases short, with 11 bases between. Germline values: CDR1 MGHDK, CDR2 SYGVNS. CDR3 DNA: TGTGCCAGCAGTGAAACAAATCTTCGTGGCTACACCTTC. This codes for CASSETNLRGYTF.

The rearrangement joins TRBV28 to TRBJ2-7; 9 nucleotides match TRBD2. Per germline, CDR1 MDHEN and CDR2 SYDVKM. The CDR3 extends over 15 amino acids. J lost 3 bases, V lost 1 base, and 4 bases had no gene match. The CDR3 protein is CASSLFSSGNYEQYF. The CDR3 DNA reads as TGTGCCAGCAGTTTATTTTCTAGCGGGAACTACGAGCAGTACTTC.

The V and J genes are TRBV6-1 and TRBJ2-2; a weak D match, TRBD2 (6 bases). Deletions cut 0 bases from V and 4 bases from J, with 12 bases between. The V gene's germline CDR1 is MNHNS and CDR2 SASEGT. CDR3 length: 16 amino acids. CDR3 protein: CASSEAGGVGTGELFF. Written as DNA, the CDR3 is TGTGCCAGCAGTGAAGCAGGAGGGGTGGGCACCGGGGAGCTGTTTTTT.

The chain carries TRBV19 and TRBJ1-5; D not resolved. Looked up from germline, CDR1 is LNHDA and CDR2 is SQIVND (reference sequence). V was clipped by 0 bases and J by 3 bases, with 18 bases between them. The CDR3 covers 18 residues. CDR3 DNA: TGTGCCAGTAGTATAGATGAAGAGGGAGTCGTACACAATCAGCCCCAGCATTTT. As protein: CASSIDEEGVVHNQPQHF.

The chain carries TRBV30 and TRBJ2-3, with 7 bases lining up with TRBD2. With 4 bases clipped from V and 0 bases from J, the junction kept 7 bases outside the gene matches. The length of the CDR3 is 15 residues. Germline values: CDR1 GTSNPN, CDR2 SVGIG (reference sequence). The CDR3 DNA follows: TGTGCCTGGAAGAGGGAGGGCCTAAGCACAGATACGCAGTATTTT. Translation: CAWKREGLSTDTQYF.

This clone has more than one count but fewer than ten. The chain uses TRBV6-6 and TRBJ1-5; D might be TRBD1 (5 bases). The CDR3 contains 14 residues. From germline, CDR1 is MNHNY and CDR2 SVGAGI (reference sequence). V shed 7 bases and J shed 7 bases, with 17 bases lying between them. DNA for the CDR3: TGTGCCAGCACCCAAAAAGGGGAACGGCAGCCCCAGCATTTT. Protein sequence: CASTQKGERQPQHF.

The CDR3 loop reads CASSRSGNSYNEQFF. The CDR3 nucleotides are TGTGCCAGCAGTAGAAGCGGTAACTCCTACAATGAGCAGTTCTTC. The J gene is TRBJ2-1, the V gene TRBV27, with a possible D match to TRBD2 (5 bases). V was pared by 5 bases and J by 0 bases, with 11 bases between. The length of the CDR3 is 15 residues. Germline values: CDR1 MNHEY, CDR2 SMNVEV (reference sequence).

The chain links TRBV6-5 to TRBJ1-6; unclear D gene. V gave up 6 bases and J gave up 3 bases, with 12 bases separating them. Per germline, CDR1 MNHEY and CDR2 SVGAGI. This CDR3 has 15 residues. Here the CDR3 reads CASSLEAVYNSPLHF. The CDR3 DNA follows: TGTGCCAGCAGCCTTGAAGCCGTCTATAATTCACCCCTCCACTTT.

This chain uses TRBV10-2 with TRBJ2-3; 10 bases agree with TRBD2. CDR3 length: 14 amino acids. Germline CDR1 WSHSY, CDR2 SAAADI. With V trimmed by 2 bases and J by 8 bases, 4 bases remained unmatched. CDR3 nucleotides: TGCGCCAGCAGTGAGATATCTAGCGGGAGTACGCAGTATTTT. Translated: CASSEISSGSTQYF.

The V and J genes are TRBV28 and TRBJ2-7; D unclear. CDR3 length: 13 residues. Germline V gives CDR1 MDHEN, CDR2 SYDVKM. The V end lost 2 bases, the J end lost 1 base, and 6 bases lay between the germline ends. CDR3 residues: CASSLHRSYEQYF. DNA of the CDR3: TGTGCCAGCAGTTTACACAGATCCTACGAGCAGTACTTC.

Notes on this clone: The sample carries other DNA sequences with the same CDR3. The rearrangement joins TRBV2 to TRBJ1-5, with D maybe TRBD1 (5 bases). The CDR3 contains 13 residues. From germline, CDR1 is SNHLY and CDR2 FYNNEI. V lost 3 bases and J lost 7, with 10 bases in between. CDR3 nucleotide sequence: TGTGCCAGCAGTGACAGGGAGGGGCAGCCCCAGCATTTT. It translates to CASSDREGQPQHF. The full variable domain, its missing parts supplied by reference TRBV2 and TRBJ1-5, is EPEVTQTPSHQVTQMGQEVILRCVPISNHLYFYWYRQILGQKVEFLVSFYNNEISEKSEIFDDQFSVERPDGSNFTLKIRSTKLEDSAMYFCASSDREGQPQHFGDGTRLSIL.

The chain is built from TRBV19 and TRBJ2-7, with D possibly matching TRBD2 (6 bases). The CDR3 consists of 14 residues. With 8 bases removed from V and 3 bases from J, the gap between germline ends came to 17 bases. CDR1 and CDR2 (germline): LNHDA, SQIVND (reference sequence). As DNA, the CDR3 is TGTGCCAGTGGGGGTTGGAGGGCCAGCTACGAGCAGTACTTC. It is translated as CASGGWRASYEQYF.

The CDR3 loop is CASSLIGVNTQYF. In DNA, the CDR3 is TGTGCCAGCAGTTTAATCGGGGTGAATACGCAGTATTTT. This chain uses TRBV27 with TRBJ2-3; tentatively, D is TRBD2 (5 bases). This CDR3 spans 13 amino acids. Germline CDR1 and CDR2: MNHEY and SMNVEV (reference sequence). Deletions cut 2 bases from V and 7 bases from J, with 10 bases between.

This chain links TRBV2 with TRBJ1-6; 9 bases are a match to TRBD1. From germline, CDR1 is SNHLY and CDR2 FYNNEI. The CDR3 covers 15 residues. J lost 7 bases, V lost 4 bases, and 5 bases had no gene match. The CDR3 nucleotides read TGTGCCAGCAGTGTGGGGACAGGGAGAAATTCACCCCTCCACTTT. It encodes CASSVGTGRNSPLHF.

CDR3 nucleotide sequence: TGTGCCAGCAGCCCCCGCCCGAGGAGCAATCAGCCCCAGCATTTT. This encodes CASSPRPRSNQPQHF. The chain links TRBV7-2 to TRBJ1-5; D is unclear. The CDR3 has 15 amino acids. CDR1 and CDR2 from the germline V gene are SGHTA and FQGNSA. Trimming shortened V by 5 bases and J by 1 base, and 12 bases separated the two germline ends. Full variable domain (remainder filled in from reference TRBV7-2 and TRBJ1-5): GAGVSQSPSNKVTEKGKDVELRCDPISGHTALYWYRQSLGQGLEFLIYFQGNSAPDKSGLPSDRFSAERTGGSVSTLTIQRTQQEDSAVYLCASSPRPRSNQPQHFGDGTRLSIL.

V gene TRBV28 combines with J gene TRBJ1-2; 9 positions match TRBD1. V lost 5 bases to trimming and J lost 8 bases; unmatched junction nucleotides: 9. Germline V gives CDR1 MDHEN, CDR2 SYDVKM. The CDR3 covers 14 residues. Here the CDR3 DNA reads TGTGCCAGCAGTAAAAGGACAGGGGTGAACGGCTACACCTTC. It translates to CASSKRTGVNGYTF.

This clone has a handful of counts. J is TRBJ2-7 and V is TRBV27; D could derive from TRBD1 or TRBD2 (5 bases each). Deletions cut 8 bases from V and 2 bases from J, with 10 bases between. The CDR3 extends over 12 amino acids. Germline CDR1 MNHEY, CDR2 SMNVEV (reference sequence). The CDR3 region has the DNA TGTGCCAGCCTGGGACCAACCTACGAGCAGTACTTC. Protein sequence: CASLGPTYEQYF.